This record concerns one T cell receptor beta chain sequence. Its cognate antigen is unknown. Germline CDR1 LGHDT, CDR2 YNNKEL (reference sequence). The CDR3 length is 15 residues. The sample originates from a study of human CD8 memory T cell subsets. Study results and caveats: Similar levels of high diversity, measured as normalized Shannon-Wiener diversity, were found in stem-like memory and precursor exhausted T cells, which was not the case for effector memory cells. The authors found that stem-like memory and precursor exhausted T cell repertoires overlapped minimally.

UMI-labeled 5' RACE was used to make TCR beta libraries. TCRdb re-called the 5' RACE reads; every CDR3 protein appears as one record, without DNA. In all, the sample yields under 4,500 distinct CDR3 sequences. The origin of this receptor is a human donor in good health. The sequencing input was CD8+ T cells from PBMCs. This chain links TRBV3-1 with TRBJ2-5; TCRdb's assignment of TRBD2 cannot be checked, as there is no DNA. The CDR3: CASSEESGGSETQYF.